The rows below give T cell receptor beta chains drawn from one sample of a study of blood T cell repertoires in COVID-19. Repertoires were generated with immunoSEQ multiplex PCR, while TCRdb's copy carries only in-frame clones and drops some. The sample shows roughly 53,000 clones, roughly nine tenths of them seen only once. Sequencing used peripheral blood. These receptors were taken from a human donor in a cohort sampled during active COVID-19. Both conserved end residues are part of each CDR3. D genes are given only for firm matches. Rows give clone size only sometimes, using once, few, many, or a class for an expanded clone.

CDR3: CASSVSQGLEVEQFF
DNA: TGTGCCAGCAGCGTCTCACAGGGGCTTGAGGTGGAGCAGTTCTTC
V: TRBV7-9
size: NA
D: TRBD1
J: TRBJ2-1

CDR3: CASSEQGANEQFF
DNA: TGTGCCAGCAGTGAACAGGGGGCCAATGAGCAGTTCTTC
V: TRBV7-9
size: NA
D: TRBD1
J: TRBJ2-1

CDR3: CASSLIRDSRKNIQYF
DNA: TGTGCCAGCAGCTTAATCAGGGATTCGAGGAAAAACATTCAGTACTTC
V: TRBV7-9
size: NA
D: NA
J: TRBJ2-4

CDR3: CASSLTTGAKRKFF
DNA: TGTGCCAGCAGCTTGACGACAGGGGCTAAGAGAAAGTTCTTC
V: TRBV5-5
size: NA
D: TRBD1
J: TRBJ2-1

CDR3: CASSFQAGAYNEQFF
DNA: TGTGCCAGCAGCTTTCAAGCGGGAGCGTACAATGAGCAGTTCTTC
V: TRBV11-1
size: once
D: TRBD2
J: TRBJ2-1

CDR3: CASSSLAGGSSYNEQFF
DNA: TGTGCCAGCAGCTCCTTAGCGGGAGGCAGCTCCTACAATGAGCAGTTCTTC
V: TRBV7-9
size: NA
D: TRBD2
J: TRBJ2-1

CDR3: CAWTLRENTEAFF
DNA: TGTGCCTGGACCCTCAGGGAGAACACTGAAGCTTTCTTT
V: TRBV30
size: NA
D: NA
J: TRBJ1-1

CDR3: CAISETHTGNTEAFF
DNA: TGTGCCATCAGTGAGACCCATACAGGGAACACTGAAGCTTTCTTT
V: TRBV10-3
size: NA
D: NA
J: TRBJ1-1

CDR3: CASSRDRASDTQYF
DNA: TGTGCCAGCAGCAGGGACAGGGCAAGTGATACGCAGTATTTT
V: TRBV13
size: NA
D: TRBD1
J: TRBJ2-3

CDR3: CASRRDRGFMNTEAFF
DNA: TGTGCCAGCAGGCGGGACAGGGGCTTCATGAACACTGAAGCTTTCTTT
V: TRBV28
size: NA
D: TRBD1
J: TRBJ1-1

CDR3: CASSPTGAIGLNTEAFF
DNA: TGTGCCAGCAGCCCAACAGGGGCAATTGGTCTGAACACTGAAGCTTTCTTT
V: TRBV28
size: NA
D: TRBD1
J: TRBJ1-1

CDR3: CASSYARGAGNEQFF
DNA: TGTGCCAGCAGTTACGCGCGGGGGGCGGGTAATGAGCAGTTCTTC
V: TRBV6-2/TRBV6-3
size: NA
D: TRBD2
J: TRBJ2-1

CDR3: CASSPAGGQPQHF
DNA: TGTGCCAGCAGCCCTGCAGGGGGTCAGCCCCAGCATTTT
V: TRBV5-6
size: NA
D: TRBD1
J: TRBJ1-5

CDR3: CATQGPTNQPQHF
DNA: TGTGCCACCCAGGGCCCCACCAATCAGCCCCAGCATTTT
V: TRBV28
size: few
D: NA
J: TRBJ1-5

CDR3: CASSESWEGPNEQFF
DNA: TGTGCCAGCAGTGAATCGTGGGAGGGCCCCAATGAGCAGTTCTTC
V: TRBV6-1
size: NA
D: TRBD2
J: TRBJ2-1

CDR3: CASIRMAGNTEAFF
DNA: TGTGCCAGCATTCGGATGGCAGGGAACACTGAAGCTTTCTTT
V: TRBV6-5
size: NA
D: NA
J: TRBJ1-1

CDR3: CASSLGGYEQYF
DNA: TGTGCCAGCAGTTTGGGAGGGTACGAGCAGTACTTC
V: TRBV6-2/TRBV6-3
size: NA
D: TRBD2
J: TRBJ2-7

CDR3: CASSLAVREKLFF
DNA: TGTGCCAGCAGCTTAGCCGTCAGAGAAAAACTGTTTTTT
V: TRBV7-9
size: NA
D: NA
J: TRBJ1-4

CDR3: CASRSGVAGELFF
DNA: TGTGCCAGCAGGTCAGGGGTAGCAGGGGAGCTGTTTTTT
V: TRBV28
size: NA
D: NA
J: TRBJ2-2

CDR3: CASSRLAGGAETQYF
DNA: TGTGCCAGCAGTCGACTAGCGGGGGGGGCAGAGACCCAGTACTTC
V: TRBV2
size: once
D: TRBD2
J: TRBJ2-5

CDR3: CASSLLTGVYTF
DNA: TGTGCCAGCAGTTTACTGACAGGTGTATACACCTTC
V: TRBV12-3/TRBV12-4
size: NA
D: NA
J: TRBJ1-2

CDR3: CASSLTTGTGETQYF
DNA: TGTGCCAGCAGCTTGACGACAGGGACCGGAGAGACCCAGTACTTC
V: TRBV7-2
size: NA
D: TRBD1
J: TRBJ2-5

CDR3: CAAQRQGNTEAFF
DNA: TGCGCCGCACAAAGACAGGGAAATACTGAAGCTTTCTTT
V: TRBV10-2
size: once
D: TRBD1
J: TRBJ1-1

CDR3: CSVVQGQSHTF
DNA: TGCAGCGTTGTTCAGGGGCAGAGCCACACCTTC
V: TRBV29-1
size: NA
D: NA
J: TRBJ1-2

CDR3: CATSDLTGTENQETQYF
DNA: TGTGCCACCAGTGATTTGACAGGGACAGAAAACCAAGAGACCCAGTACTTC
V: TRBV24-1
size: NA
D: TRBD1
J: TRBJ2-5

CDR3: CASSPWTHGNTIYF
DNA: TGTGCCAGCAGCCCGTGGACACATGGAAACACCATATATTTT
V: TRBV7-2
size: NA
D: NA
J: TRBJ1-3

CDR3: CAISESYPDRSEPQHF
DNA: TGTGCCATCAGTGAGTCCTACCCCGATCGTAGTGAGCCCCAGCATTTT
V: TRBV10-3
size: NA
D: NA
J: TRBJ1-5

CDR3: CASSVVRGSTDTQYF
DNA: TGTGCCAGCAGCGTAGTTAGGGGATCCACAGATACGCAGTATTTT
V: TRBV9
size: NA
D: NA
J: TRBJ2-3

CDR3: CASSVDGVSTDTQYF
DNA: TGTGCCAGCAGCGTAGACGGGGTAAGCACAGATACGCAGTATTTT
V: TRBV9
size: NA
D: NA
J: TRBJ2-3

CDR3: CASSRQGDSGANVLTF
DNA: TGTGCCAGCAGCCGGCAGGGGGATTCTGGGGCCAACGTCCTGACTTTC
V: TRBV27
size: NA
D: TRBD1
J: TRBJ2-6

CDR3: CASSTGQHLYNEQFF
DNA: TGTGCCAGCAGCACCGGACAGCATTTATACAATGAGCAGTTCTTC
V: TRBV9
size: NA
D: NA
J: TRBJ2-1

CDR3: CAWSVSAGQPQHF
DNA: TGTGCCTGGAGTGTTTCAGCAGGTCAGCCCCAGCATTTT
V: TRBV30
size: NA
D: NA
J: TRBJ1-5

CDR3: CATSRGEKTEDRVKPSYYEQYF
DNA: TGTGCCACCAGCAGAGGAGAGAAGACTGAGGACAGAGTGAAACCGTCCTACTACGAGCAGTACTTC
V: TRBV15
size: NA
D: NA
J: TRBJ2-7

CDR3: CASTQEAQGEVPQYF
DNA: TGCGCCAGCACCCAGGAGGCCCAGGGGGAAGTTCCGCAGTATTTT
V: TRBV5-1
size: NA
D: TRBD1
J: TRBJ2-3

CDR3: CASRGAVEAFF
DNA: TGTGCCAGCAGGGGGGCAGTCGAAGCTTTCTTT
V: TRBV6-5
size: once
D: NA
J: TRBJ1-1

CDR3: CASSGQGTKAFF
DNA: TGTGCCAGTAGCGGACAGGGAACTAAAGCTTTCTTT
V: TRBV19
size: NA
D: TRBD1
J: TRBJ1-1

CDR3: CATSDLQGHGNTIYF
DNA: TGTGCCACCAGTGATTTGCAGGGGCACGGAAACACCATATATTTT
V: TRBV24-1
size: NA
D: NA
J: TRBJ1-3

CDR3: CAWSTSTGTSTDTQYF
DNA: TGTGCCTGGAGCACCTCGACAGGGACTAGCACAGATACGCAGTATTTT
V: TRBV30
size: NA
D: NA
J: TRBJ2-3

CDR3: CASSPATRTGTEAFF
DNA: TGTGCCAGTAGTCCAGCAACCCGGACAGGGACTGAAGCTTTCTTT
V: TRBV19
size: NA
D: TRBD1
J: TRBJ1-1

CDR3: CASSQIRGDYGYTF
DNA: TGTGCCAGCAGTCAGATCAGGGGCGACTATGGCTACACCTTC
V: TRBV28
size: NA
D: NA
J: TRBJ1-2

CDR3: CASSEFSGVMAKNIQYF
DNA: TGCGCCAGCAGTGAGTTTAGCGGGGTGATGGCCAAAAACATTCAGTACTTC
V: TRBV10-2
size: NA
D: TRBD2
J: TRBJ2-4

CDR3: CASSRSTEGGTEAFF
DNA: TGTGCCAGCAGCCGATCCACCGAGGGTGGCACTGAAGCTTTCTTT
V: TRBV6-2/TRBV6-3
size: NA
D: NA
J: TRBJ1-1

CDR3: CASSPRQGPSYNEQFF
DNA: TGTGCCAGCAGCCCTCGACAGGGGCCCTCCTACAATGAGCAGTTCTTC
V: TRBV3-1/TRBV3-2
size: NA
D: TRBD1
J: TRBJ2-1

CDR3: CASSPSIAGPYNEQFF
DNA: TGTGCCAGCAGTCCCAGTATAGCGGGACCCTACAATGAGCAGTTCTTC
V: TRBV7-2
size: few
D: TRBD2
J: TRBJ2-1

CDR3: CASSQFSGKNLWEQYF
DNA: TGTGCCAGCAGCCAATTTAGCGGGAAAAATTTGTGGGAGCAGTACTTC
V: TRBV3-1/TRBV3-2
size: NA
D: TRBD2
J: TRBJ2-7

CDR3: CASSQEDRGYNEQYF
DNA: TGCGCCAGCAGCCAAGAGGACAGGGGGTACAACGAGCAGTACTTC
V: TRBV4-1
size: NA
D: TRBD1
J: TRBJ2-7